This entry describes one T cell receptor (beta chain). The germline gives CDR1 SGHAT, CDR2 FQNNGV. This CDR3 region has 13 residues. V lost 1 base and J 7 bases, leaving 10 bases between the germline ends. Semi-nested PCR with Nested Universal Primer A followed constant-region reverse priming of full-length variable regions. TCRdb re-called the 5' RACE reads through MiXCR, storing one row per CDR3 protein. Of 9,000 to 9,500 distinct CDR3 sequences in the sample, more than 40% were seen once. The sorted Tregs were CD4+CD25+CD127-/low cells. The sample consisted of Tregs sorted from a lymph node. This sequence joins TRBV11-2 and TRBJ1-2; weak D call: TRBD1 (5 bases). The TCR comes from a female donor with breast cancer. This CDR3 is CASSLGPGSGYTF. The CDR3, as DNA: TGTGCCAGCAGCTTAGGACCAGGGAGTGGCTACACCTTC.